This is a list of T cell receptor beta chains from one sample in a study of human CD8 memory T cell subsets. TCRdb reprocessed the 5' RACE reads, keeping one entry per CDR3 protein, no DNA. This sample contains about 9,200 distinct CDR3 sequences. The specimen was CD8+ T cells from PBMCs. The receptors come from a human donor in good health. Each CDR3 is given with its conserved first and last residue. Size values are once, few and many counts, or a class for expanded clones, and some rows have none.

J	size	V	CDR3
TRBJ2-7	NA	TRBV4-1	CASSQDEFGYEQYF
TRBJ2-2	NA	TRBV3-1	CASSPTSVGELFF
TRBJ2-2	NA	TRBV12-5	CASSTGDFLTGELFF
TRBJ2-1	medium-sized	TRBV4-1	CASSQDRLAGAASNEQFF
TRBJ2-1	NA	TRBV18	CASSPSEPANYNEQFF
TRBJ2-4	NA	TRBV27	CASSQAGRKNIQYF
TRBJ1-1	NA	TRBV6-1	CASSVGGTNTEAFF
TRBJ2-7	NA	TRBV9	CASSVIAGDVYEQYF
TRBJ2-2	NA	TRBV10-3	CAISDPGIANTGELFF
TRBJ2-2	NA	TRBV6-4	CASSDSGSDTGELFF
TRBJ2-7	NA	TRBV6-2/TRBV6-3	CASSPRTPPYEQYF
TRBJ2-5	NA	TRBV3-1	CASSHREVGQETQYF
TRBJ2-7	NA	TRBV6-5	CASSYEGGGQEQYF
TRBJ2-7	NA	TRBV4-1	CASSQTSGGGWEQYF
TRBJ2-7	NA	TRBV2	CASRGNYEQYF
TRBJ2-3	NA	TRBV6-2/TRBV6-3	CASNPMFMGAEADTQYF
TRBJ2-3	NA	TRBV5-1	CASSPMDSSTDTQYF